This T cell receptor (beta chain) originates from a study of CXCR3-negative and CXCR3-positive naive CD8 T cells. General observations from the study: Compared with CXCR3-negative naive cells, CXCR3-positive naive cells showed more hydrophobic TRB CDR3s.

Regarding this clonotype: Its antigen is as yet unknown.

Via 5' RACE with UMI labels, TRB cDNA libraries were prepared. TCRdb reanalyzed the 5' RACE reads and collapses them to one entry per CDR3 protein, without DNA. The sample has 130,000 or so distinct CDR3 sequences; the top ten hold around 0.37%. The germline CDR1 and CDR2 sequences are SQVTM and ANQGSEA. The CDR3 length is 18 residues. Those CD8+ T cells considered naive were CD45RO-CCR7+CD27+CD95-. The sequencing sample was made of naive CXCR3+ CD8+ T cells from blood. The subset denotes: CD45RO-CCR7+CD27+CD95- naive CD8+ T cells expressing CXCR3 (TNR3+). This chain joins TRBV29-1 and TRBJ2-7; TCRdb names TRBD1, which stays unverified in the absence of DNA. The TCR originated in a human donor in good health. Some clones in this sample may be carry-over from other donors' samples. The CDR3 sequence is CSVEDQDRGAESSYEQYF.